This T cell receptor beta chain stems from a study of T cells in Graves' hyperthyroidism and ophthalmopathy. Findings and caveats of the study: Ophthalmopathy could be told apart from stable hyperthyroidism with a 13 V-J model.

Looked up from germline, CDR1 is MNHNS and CDR2 is SASEGT. The CDR3 loop spans 16 amino acids. V lost 0 bases to trimming and J lost 3 bases; unmatched junction nucleotides: 4. This clonotype appeared many times. Its antigen is not identified. TCR beta CDR3 regions were amplified from RNA. HTBI primers were employed in a first-round RT-PCR of the TCR CDR3. MiXCR was run by TCRdb on the multiplex PCR reads, yielding one entry per CDR3 protein. This table holds 360,000 or so distinct CDR3 sequences, 19% found once. Every diagnosis used clinical symptoms, serum thyroxine and TRAb, thyroid ultrasound and orbital computed tomography. PBMCs were sourced from more than 7.5 ml fresh peripheral blood.

This TCR was recovered from a woman aged 18-29 years with Graves' hyperthyroidism. The chain links TRBV6-1 to TRBJ2-5; 10 bases align to TRBD2. Specimen: blood. CDR3 loop: CASSEARLAGEETQYF. The DNA of the CDR3 is TGTGCCAGCAGTGAAGCCCGGCTAGCGGGGGAAGAGACCCAGTACTTC.